The source of this TCR beta chain is a study of identical twins. General study points: Among monozygotic twins, out-of-frame TCR alpha sharing exceeded what models predicted. Shared out-of-frame alpha sequences (those common to twins) showed excess low generation probability. Conclusions came from cross-sectional statistical analysis, not from following the same donors.

Template switching created a universal primer site, and the cDNA included unique molecular identifiers. TCRdb called the 5' RACE reads again in MiXCR, with one record for every CDR3 protein. The sample lists some 96,000 distinct CDR3 sequences, 5.9% seen once, with approximately 12% in the top ten. This clonotype occurred a few times. Its antigen is as yet unknown. CDR3 size: 15 residues. Germline V CDR1 and CDR2: MNHEY, SMNVEV (reference sequence). Trimming removed 4 bases from V and 4 bases from J; junction bases left unmatched: 8. The chain has TRBV27 and TRBJ1-2, with 8 nucleotides matching TRBD1. The TCR sequence derives from a woman aged 45 to 65 in good health. Sample: memory T cells sorted from blood. DNA of the CDR3: TGTGCCAGCAGTTCGCAGGCAGGGGGCGTCTATGGCTACACCTTC. This encodes CASSSQAGGVYGYTF.